Given below is one T cell receptor (beta chain) in context. This sample is part of a study of cytomegalovirus exposure and HLA in healthy donors. Trimming left V 5 bases short and J 6 bases short, with 12 bases between. CDR1 is LNHDA and CDR2 is SQIVND in the germline V gene (reference sequence). The CDR3 has 13 amino acids. PCR amplification relied on 60 Vbeta primers (plus 13 Jbeta primers). Sequenced by immunoSEQ multiplex PCR; TCRdb stores in-frame clones only, minus some. The data show some 160,000 clones, around 77% seen once. This chain joins TRBV19 and TRBJ2-3, with D possibly being TRBD2 (6 bases). Sequenced input: PBMCs. The receptor comes from a woman aged 25 to 45 in good health and CMV-seronegative. CDR3 sequence (DNA): TGTGCCAGTAGTTGGAGGGTTCCGGATACGCAGTATTTT. Translating it yields CASSWRVPDTQYF. Drawing the rest from reference TRBV19 and TRBJ2-3, the complete variable domain is DGGITQSPKYLFRKEGQNVTLSCEQNLNHDAMYWYRQDPGQGLRLIYYSQIVNDFQKGDIAEGYSVSREKKESFPLTVTSAQKNPTAFYLCASSWRVPDTQYFGPGTRLTVL.